One sample yielded the 15 T cell receptor beta chains listed below, sequenced in a study of blood T cell repertoires in COVID-19. Generated by immunoSEQ multiplex PCR, the TCRdb table keeps only in-frame clones and is missing some. Of fewer than 200,000 clones listed, 86% were seen once; the top ten hold around 23%. The sample was PBMCs or T cells enriched from blood (not recorded which). The receptors derive from a woman between 40 and 55 years old in a cohort exposed to, infected with or recovered from COVID-19 (not recorded which).

The V call is TRBV9, the J call TRBJ1-1, with a tentative D call TRBD1 (5 bases). The ends were cut back, 3 bases at V and 4 bases at J, with 13 bases in the middle. Germline CDR1 and CDR2: SGDLS and YYNGEE. This CDR3 comprises 14 residues. CDR3 nucleotides: TGTGCCAGCAGCGCTCAGGGCGGGGCCACTGAAGCTTTCTTT. Amino acid sequence: CASSAQGGATEAFF.

The rearrangement uses TRBV7-2 and TRBJ2-1; 14 bases match TRBD2. Germline-derived CDR1 and CDR2 are SGHTA and FQGNSA. The junction had 3 bases not matched to a gene; V was cut back by 4 bases and J by 4 bases. CDR3 length: 16 amino acids. In DNA form, the CDR3 reads TGTGCCAGCAGCTGGGGACTAGCGGGAGCTTACAATGAGCAGTTCTTC. Amino acid sequence: CASSWGLAGAYNEQFF.

The V call is TRBV5-1, the J call TRBJ1-1, with a tentative D call TRBD1 (6 bases). This CDR3 comprises 11 residues. Germline V gives CDR1 SGHRS, CDR2 YFSETQ. Trimming pared 5 bases from V and 7 bases from J, leaving 9 bases between. CDR3 in amino acids: CASRYRDEAFF. The CDR3, as DNA: TGCGCCAGCAGGTACAGGGATGAAGCTTTCTTT.

The V call is TRBV27, the J call TRBJ1-6, with D unclear. CDR1 is MNHEY and CDR2 is SMNVEV in the germline V gene (reference sequence). The CDR3 extends over 13 amino acids. V lost 3 bases and J lost 8, with 8 bases in between. CDR3: CASSFQVDSPLHF. The CDR3 DNA is TGTGCCAGCAGTTTTCAGGTCGATTCACCCCTCCACTTT.

This chain links TRBV6-5 with TRBJ1-6, with no clear D. The germline V and J ends were trimmed by 6 bases and 7 bases, with 7 bases remaining between them. This CDR3 has 12 amino acids. Germline V gene data show CDR1 as MNHEY and CDR2 as SVGAGI. The CDR3 is CASSFPNSPLHF. The CDR3 DNA reads TGTGCCAGCAGCTTTCCCAATTCACCCCTCCACTTT.

This clone was found once. The chain has TRBV24-1 and TRBJ1-2; TRBD1 matches 8 bases. Germline V gives CDR1 KGHDR, CDR2 SFDVKD. After removal of 6 bases from V and 3 bases from J, the junction contained 8 bases not matched to a gene. The CDR3 runs to 15 residues. CDR3 DNA: TGTGCCACCAGTAAGGACAGGGCCTTCGACTATGGCTACACCTTC. This sequence encodes CATSKDRAFDYGYTF.

This chain joins TRBV10-3 and TRBJ2-7; 11 bases line up with TRBD1. CDR1 and CDR2 from the germline V gene are ENHRY and SYGVKD. CDR3 length: 15 amino acids. J was trimmed by 9 bases and V by 0 bases; bases with no gene match: 7. CDR3 sequence (DNA): TGTGCCATCAGTGAGTCCGGGACAGGGGGTAACGGGCAGTACTTC. Translated: CAISESGTGGNGQYF.

The chain joins TRBV5-5 to TRBJ1-6, with 8 bases that match TRBD1. V shed 2 bases, J shed 4 bases, and the junction held 2 bases outside the gene matches. This CDR3 comprises 15 residues. Germline CDR1 is SGHKS and CDR2 is YYEKEE (reference sequence). The CDR3 DNA reads as TGTGCCAGCAGCTTAACAGGGGGATATAATTCACCCCTCCACTTT. It yields the protein CASSLTGGYNSPLHF.

This clone has just one count. The chain couples TRBV6-5 to TRBJ1-6; a weak D match, TRBD1 (5 bases). This CDR3 is built from 16 residues. Trimming pared 2 bases from V and 9 bases from J, leaving 17 bases between. The V gene's germline CDR1 is MNHEY and CDR2 SVGAGI. CDR3 DNA: TGTGCCAGCAGTTACAACGACATGGCGGGGGGTTCACCCCTCCACTTT. It encodes CASSYNDMAGGSPLHF.

The J gene is TRBJ2-7, the V gene TRBV3-1 (or the pseudogene TRBV3-2); TRBD2 agrees at 7 bases. Germline CDR1 and CDR2: LGHDT and YNNKEL (reference sequence). The V and J ends lost 1 base and 3 bases, in that order; junction bases with no gene match: 6. The CDR3 length is 15 residues. CDR3 coding DNA: TGTGCCAGCAGCCAAGGGGGACTAACAAACTACGAGCAGTACTTC. Translating gives CASSQGGLTNYEQYF.

The chain combines TRBV11-2 with TRBJ2-6; TRBD1 matches 9 bases. This CDR3 region has 15 residues. V lost 6 bases and J lost 0; bases outside the gene matches: 0. Germline V gives CDR1 SGHAT, CDR2 FQNNGV. The CDR3 nucleotides read TGTGCCAGCAGGGACAGGGGCTCTGGGGCCAACGTCCTGACTTTC. The encoded protein is CASRDRGSGANVLTF.

This clone was seen a handful of times. The chain couples TRBV11-3 to TRBJ1-1; 11 nucleotides line up with TRBD1. CDR3 length: 15 residues. J gave up 3 bases and V 5 bases, and 5 bases lay outside the gene matches. Germline V lookup: CDR1 SGHNT, CDR2 YENEEA. The CDR3 DNA reads as TGTGCCAGCAGCGCAATGGACAGGGGGCACACTGAAGCTTTCTTT. It encodes CASSAMDRGHTEAFF. Filled out from reference TRBV11-3 and TRBJ1-1, the complete variable domain reads EAGVVQSPRYKIIEKKQPVAFWCNPISGHNTLYWYLQNLGQGPELLIRYENEEAVDDSQLPKDRFSAERLKGVDSTLKIQPAELGDSAVYLCASSAMDRGHTEAFFGQGTRLTVV.

V gene TRBV5-1 combines with J gene TRBJ2-3; D gene uncertain. The CDR3 totals 16 residues. Trimming removed 3 bases from V and 0 bases from J, with 14 bases in between. CDR1 is SGHRS, CDR2 YFSETQ, per germline. This chain's CDR3 is CASSSYLVTSTDTQYF. DNA of the CDR3: TGCGCCAGCAGCTCTTACCTGGTCACTAGCACAGATACGCAGTATTTT.

The genes are TRBV3-1 (or the pseudogene TRBV3-2) and TRBJ2-7; TRBD2 matches at 13 bases. CDR1 and CDR2 from the germline V gene are LGHDT and YNNKEL (reference sequence). The length of the CDR3 is 15 residues. The junction had 0 bases not matched to a gene; V was cut back by 1 base and J by 3 bases. CDR3 sequence: CASSQGTSGGYEQYF. The CDR3 DNA follows: TGTGCCAGCAGCCAAGGGACTAGCGGGGGCTACGAGCAGTACTTC.

Regarding this clone: The same CDR3 is also encoded by other DNA sequences in this sample. The chain links TRBV5-1 to TRBJ1-1, with D unclear. The length of the CDR3 is 13 residues. V was pared by 2 bases and J by 5 bases, with 10 bases between. From germline, CDR1 is SGHRS and CDR2 YFSETQ. DNA of the CDR3: TGCGCCAGCAGCTTATCGAGAGGTACTGAAGCTTTCTTT. It codes for CASSLSRGTEAFF.